This TCR beta chain was sequenced in a study of blood T cell repertoires in COVID-19. Study as a whole: Acute and convalescent COVID-19 specimens originated in the United States, Italy and Spain. The cDNA or gDNA used as material had been derived from T cells, B-cell-depleted T cells, or PBMCs.

Under the authors' procedure: From reference gene primer amplification, estimates of nucleated cell counts were derived. The method was immunoSEQ multiplex PCR; TCRdb's version includes in-frame clones alone and lacks a portion of them. The V and J calls and clone size come from that table; D and trimming were worked out from the DNA. The sample has approximately 160,000 clones, 80% to 90% seen once. This clone was detected once. Sequencing used peripheral blood. The TCR sequence derives from a woman of 80 years or more with acute or convalescent COVID-19.

This CDR3 reads CASSLTGSYNEQFF. DNA for the CDR3: TGTGCCAGCAGCCTAACAGGCTCCTACAATGAGCAGTTCTTC. The chain links TRBV7-9 to TRBJ2-1; the D gene is possibly TRBD1 (5 bases). The germline V gene has CDR1 SEHNR and CDR2 FQNEAQ (reference sequence). The CDR3 has 14 residues. V was clipped by 5 bases and J by 0 bases, with 8 bases between them.